This T cell receptor (beta chain) was identified in a study of T cell responses to AZD1222 COVID-19 vaccine. Clones were sequenced by immunoSEQ multiplex PCR, and TCRdb holds only the in-frame ones, with some missing. The data show about 130,000 clones, 88% seen once. V dropped 1 base and J dropped 2; count of bases not matched to a gene: 10. This CDR3 region has 19 residues. The receptor was isolated from an adult in good health. The chain combines TRBV23-1 with TRBJ2-7; TRBD2 aligns across 14 bases. TRBV23-1 is flagged as an ORF with uncertain function. The source was peripheral blood, collected on day 0 of AZD1222 vaccination. Here the CDR3 DNA reads TGCGCCAGCAGTCAATTTTCCGGGACTAGCGGGAGTGGTCCCTACGAGCAGTACTTC. This gives the protein CASSQFSGTSGSGPYEQYF.